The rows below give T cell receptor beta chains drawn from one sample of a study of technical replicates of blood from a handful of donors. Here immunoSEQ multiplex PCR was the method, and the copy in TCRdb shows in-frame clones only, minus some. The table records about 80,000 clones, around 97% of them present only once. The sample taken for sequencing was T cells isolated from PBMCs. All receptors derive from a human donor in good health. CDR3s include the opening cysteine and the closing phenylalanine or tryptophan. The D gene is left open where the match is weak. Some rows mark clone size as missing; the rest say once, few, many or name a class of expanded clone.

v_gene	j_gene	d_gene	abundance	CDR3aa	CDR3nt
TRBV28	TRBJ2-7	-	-	CASSPTAPGRVQYF	TGTGCCAGCAGTCCTACCGCCCCCGGCAGGGTTCAGTACTTC
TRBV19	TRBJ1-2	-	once	CASISWQGPNYGYTF	TGTGCCAGTATCTCGTGGCAGGGTCCTAACTATGGCTACACCTTC
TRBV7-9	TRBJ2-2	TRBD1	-	CASSWQGAGELFF	TGTGCCAGCAGCTGGCAGGGGGCCGGGGAGCTGTTTTTT
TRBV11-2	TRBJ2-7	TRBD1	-	CASSPSPGQDPAYEQYF	TGTGCCAGCAGCCCCTCCCCGGGACAGGATCCCGCATACGAGCAGTACTTC
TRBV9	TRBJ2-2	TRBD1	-	CASSVGRQGAFPGELFF	TGTGCCAGCAGCGTAGGGCGTCAGGGGGCATTTCCCGGGGAGCTGTTTTTT
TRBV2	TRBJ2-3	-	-	CASRDWGGAADTQYF	TGTGCCAGCAGGGACTGGGGGGGGGCCGCAGATACGCAGTATTTT
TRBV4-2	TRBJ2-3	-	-	CASSHNIGGTDTQYF	TGTGCCAGCAGCCATAATATTGGGGGGACTGATACGCAGTATTTT
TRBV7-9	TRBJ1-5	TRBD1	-	CASSSQGGGNQPQHF	TGTGCCAGCAGCAGTCAGGGGGGTGGCAATCAGCCCCAGCATTTT
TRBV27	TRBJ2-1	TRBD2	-	CASTQGLAGNNEQFF	TGTGCCAGCACCCAAGGACTAGCGGGCAACAATGAGCAGTTCTTC
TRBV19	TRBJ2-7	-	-	CASSGTDRGSPYEQYF	TGTGCCAGTAGTGGGACTGACAGAGGGAGCCCCTACGAGCAGTACTTC
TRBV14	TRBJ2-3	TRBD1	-	CASSQELQGAVTDTQYF	TGTGCCAGCAGCCAAGAGCTACAGGGGGCCGTCACAGATACGCAGTATTTT
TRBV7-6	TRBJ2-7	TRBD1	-	CASSLGAGTGGYEQYF	TGTGCCAGCAGCTTAGGCGCCGGGACAGGGGGCTACGAGCAGTACTTC
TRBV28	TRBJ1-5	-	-	CASSLLEGNQPQHF	TGTGCCAGCAGTTTGCTGGAGGGAAATCAGCCCCAGCATTTT